Here is one T cell receptor beta chain with its context. Its antigen remains unidentified. The record has no base qualities; no much larger clone is one base away. The CDR1 and CDR2 encoded by the germline V gene are MNHNS and SASEGT. Relative to germline, V is missing 2 bases and J is missing 10 bases, with 13 bases of the junction outside any gene match. The CDR3 starts with the cysteine, ends with the phenylalanine, and has 15 residues. Only the CDR3 region is kept as DNA, spanning 45 bases read in frame from base 1. The intended sense of this specimen's time point label: baseline, week 1 (first vaccination visit). This sample's treatment or condition label indicates: pre-vaccination baseline after standard-of-care therapy. All donors had newly diagnosed IDH1-mutant astrocytomas of WHO grade 3 or 4 that showed loss of nuclear ATRX. The samples were drawn from NOA16, a multicentre, single-arm, open-label phase I trial in Germany that tested a mutant IDH1 peptide vaccine in humans for the first time. Blood drawn at visit V03 was used as the baseline sample for immunogenicity testing. Genomic DNA for TCRB sequencing was extracted from EDTA blood using the DNeasy Blood and Tissue Kit.

The protocol used for the library was the immunoSEQ multiplex PCR assay. Following the manufacturer's protocol, the hsTCRB Kit was used to amplify rearranged TCR beta chain sequences. Sequencing of TCRB libraries was carried out on an Illumina MiSeq. In the authors' own workflow: The proprietary platform of the kit vendor was used for demultiplexing, trimming and gene mapping. TCRdb holds this immuneACCESS table with in-frame rearrangements only. Some clones are missing; in checked studies, unresolved V genes explain under half, and the rest has no known cause. The V and J calls and clone size were taken over from that table, and D and trimming were inferred from the DNA. Across this sample there are around 92,000 clones, with 80% to 90% seen only once. The biggest ten clones account for 7% to 9% of the sample. These data are taken from a study of a mutant IDH1 vaccine in newly diagnosed glioma (dated by TCRdb to the early 2020s). Concerning the study at large: Of the roughly 32 patients who were treated, about 60% were male and around 40% were female, and the mean age was approximately 40 years. Before enrollment, most patients had been given radiochemotherapy with temozolomide as standard therapy, while the rest had received either radiotherapy alone or temozolomide alone. Six visits were used for peripheral blood collection: V03 (baseline), V05, V07, V10, V12 and V13. Longitudinal TCRB deep sequencing was performed for 25 to 30 treated patients wherever samples were available for exploratory analyses.

Paper-wide results and their limitations: The authors stated that sample limitations prevented analyses of patient blood samples from being reproduced. PBMC samples for TCRB deep sequencing were selected based on availability. Vaccine-induced immune responses across multiple MHC alleles were detected in 90% to 95% of patients. Pseudoprogression seemed to be unrelated to changes in the top peripheral T cell clonotypes found by TCRB sequencing.

This specimen was PBMCs, taken from a glioma patient treated with radiotherapy, temozolomide or both. The source is a woman in her forties or fifties with glioma. The rearrangement combines TRBV6-1 with TRBJ1-2, with 7 central nucleotides matching TRBD1. DNA sequence: TGTGCCAGCAGTGAAAGGGCGTATGGGGGACAGATCTACACCTTC. This sequence encodes CASSERAYGGQIYTF.